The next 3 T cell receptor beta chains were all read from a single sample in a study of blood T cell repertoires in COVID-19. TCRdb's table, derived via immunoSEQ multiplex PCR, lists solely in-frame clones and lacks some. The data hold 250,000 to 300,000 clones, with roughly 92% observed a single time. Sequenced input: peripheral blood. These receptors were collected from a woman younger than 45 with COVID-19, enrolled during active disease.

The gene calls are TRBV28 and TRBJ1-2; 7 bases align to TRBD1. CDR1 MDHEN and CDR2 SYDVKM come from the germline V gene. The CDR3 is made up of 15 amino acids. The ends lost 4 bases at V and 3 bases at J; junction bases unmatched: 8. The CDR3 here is CASSSSTGVDYGYTF. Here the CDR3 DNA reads TGTGCCAGCAGTTCATCAACAGGGGTCGACTATGGCTACACCTTC.

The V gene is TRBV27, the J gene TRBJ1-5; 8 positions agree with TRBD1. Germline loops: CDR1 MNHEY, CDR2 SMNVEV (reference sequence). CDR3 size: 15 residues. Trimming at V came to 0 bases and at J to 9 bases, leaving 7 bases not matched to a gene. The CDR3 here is CASSLSGQGLWPQHF. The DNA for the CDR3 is TGTGCCAGCAGTTTATCAGGACAGGGCCTCTGGCCCCAGCATTTT.

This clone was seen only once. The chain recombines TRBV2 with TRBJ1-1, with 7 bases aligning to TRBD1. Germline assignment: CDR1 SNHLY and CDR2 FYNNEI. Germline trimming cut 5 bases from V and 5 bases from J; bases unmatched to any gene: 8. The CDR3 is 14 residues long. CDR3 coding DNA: TGTGCCAGCAGTAACGTCCACAGGGGTACTGAAGCTTTCTTT. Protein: CASSNVHRGTEAFF.